The 8 T cell receptor beta chains given below trace back to one sample, sequenced in a study of blood T cell repertoires in COVID-19. Produced via immunoSEQ multiplex PCR; TCRdb's table is partial and in-frame only. The sample holds roughly 230,000 clones, about 79% seen once. The specimen sequenced was PBMCs or T cells enriched from blood (not recorded which). The source of these receptors is a woman aged 60-70 years who had recovered from COVID-19.

The V gene is TRBV24-1, the J gene TRBJ2-2; a possible D gene is TRBD1 (5 bases). This CDR3 comprises 13 residues. V was clipped by 4 bases and J by 4 bases, with 6 bases between them. Germline CDR1 reads KGHDR; CDR2 reads SFDVKD. The CDR3 is CATSDRVTGELFF. The CDR3 DNA reads as TGTGCCACCAGTGACAGGGTCACCGGGGAGCTGTTTTTT.

The chain uses TRBV10-3 and TRBJ1-1; D may be TRBD1 (5 bases). Germline V lookup: CDR1 ENHRY, CDR2 SYGVKD. The CDR3 covers 13 residues. The V gene lost 7 bases and the J gene lost 0 bases, with 9 bases spanning the gap. The DNA for the CDR3 is TGTGCCATCAAAGACAGATTGAACACTGAAGCTTTCTTT. Amino acid sequence: CAIKDRLNTEAFF.

This rearrangement joins TRBV12-3 or TRBV12-4 to TRBJ2-1; D unclear. Trimming cost V 6 bases and J 9 bases, with 6 bases left between them. The CDR3 extends over 10 amino acids. CDR3 sequence (DNA): TGTGCCAGCAGGTGTAGTGAGCAGTTCTTC. It is translated as CASRCSEQFF.

This clone occurred a few times. This chain connects TRBV3-1 (or the pseudogene TRBV3-2) to TRBJ1-5; no clear D gene. V dropped 1 base and J dropped 5 bases, with 9 bases sitting between them. The germline CDR1 and CDR2 sequences are LGHDT and YNNKEL (reference sequence). This CDR3 has 14 amino acids. CDR3 sequence: CASSQVLKDQPQHF. The CDR3 DNA reads TGTGCCAGCAGCCAAGTCCTAAAAGATCAGCCCCAGCATTTT.

A few counts support this clone. V gene TRBV6-4 combines with J gene TRBJ1-1; D may be TRBD1 (5 bases). Germline V lookup: CDR1 MRHNA, CDR2 SNTAGT. The CDR3 is 14 residues long. The V and J ends lost 7 bases and 4 bases respectively, with 16 bases between them. The CDR3 nucleotides read TGTGCCAGCACCCCGAGCCAGGGAAGCACTGAAGCTTTCTTT. This sequence encodes CASTPSQGSTEAFF.

The chain links TRBV23-1 to TRBJ1-1; D not resolved. TRBV23-1 is an ORF; its function is uncertain. The CDR3 sequence is 13 residues long. V was trimmed by 6 bases and J by 1 base, leaving 9 bases between them. The CDR3, as DNA: TGCGCCAGCAGGGATTCAGGGAACACTGAAGCTTTCTTT. Translating it yields CASRDSGNTEAFF.

The genes are TRBV7-2 and TRBJ1-3, with a weak D call TRBD1 (5 bases). Germline V gene sequence: CDR1 SGHTA, CDR2 FQGNSA. Trimming shortened V by 5 bases and J by 4 bases, and 12 bases separated the two germline ends. The CDR3 contains 14 residues. The CDR3 nucleotides are TGTGCCAGCAGCCCATCAGGGTCAGGAAACACCATATATTTT. It translates to CASSPSGSGNTIYF.

The chain has TRBV9 and TRBJ2-5, with 10 bases fitting TRBD1. The CDR3 runs to 16 residues. CDR1 SGDLS and CDR2 YYNGEE come from the germline V gene. With 0 bases clipped from V and 2 bases from J, the junction kept 4 bases outside the gene matches. This CDR3 is CASSVGGQGIQETQYF. The CDR3 DNA reads as TGTGCCAGCAGCGTAGGGGGACAGGGGATTCAAGAGACCCAGTACTTC.